This T cell receptor (beta chain) comes out of a study of OX40 agonist ivuxolimab in advanced cancers. Study results and caveats: Patients who responded partially at 0.1-3.0 mg/kg showed clonal expansion ranking among the lowest.

A note on this clone: Its target is unknown.

The CDR3 totals 14 residues. V lost 3 bases to trimming and J lost 7 bases; unmatched junction nucleotides: 5. The germline V gene has CDR1 SGHNT and CDR2 YYREEE (reference sequence). Clones were read by immunoSEQ multiplex PCR, and TCRdb kept only the in-frame ones, dropping some. The sample shows roughly 75,000 clones, around 80% of them seen only once. The TCR was taken from an adult with an advanced solid tumor such as melanoma, head and neck, liver or kidney cancer. Specimen: CD4+ or CD8+ T cells sorted from blood, collected in a trial of the OX40 agonist ivuxolimab. V and J are TRBV5-4 and TRBJ2-1, with 9 bases lining up with TRBD1. The CDR3 protein is CASSSGQGWNEQFF. CDR3 nucleotide sequence: TGTGCCAGCAGCTCTGGACAGGGGTGGAATGAGCAGTTCTTC. The complete variable domain, with remaining parts taken from reference TRBV5-4 and TRBJ2-1, reads ETGVTQSPTHLIKTRGQQVTLRCSSQSGHNTVSWYQQALGQGPQFIFQYYREEENGRGNFPPRFSGLQFPNYSSELNVNALELDDSALYLCASSSGQGWNEQFFGPGTRLTVL.